Listed here is a single T cell receptor beta chain. The data stem from a study of cytomegalovirus exposure and HLA in healthy donors. The PCR had 60 Vbeta and 13 Jbeta primers. Profiled with immunoSEQ multiplex PCR; TCRdb holds only in-frame clones, not every one. The data show about 130,000 clones, about three quarters seen once. This sequence was found in a female donor in good health and CMV-seronegative. Sequenced input: PBMCs.

CDR3 bases: TGTGCCAGCAGTCGGGCAGGGGGCAATGGCTACACCTTC. Protein sequence: CASSRAGGNGYTF. V and J are TRBV6-6 and TRBJ1-2; 8 bases line up with TRBD1. CDR1 is MNHNY and CDR2 is SVGAGI in the germline V gene (reference sequence). The CDR3 covers 13 residues. V shed 5 bases, J shed 6 bases, and the junction held 5 bases outside the gene matches.